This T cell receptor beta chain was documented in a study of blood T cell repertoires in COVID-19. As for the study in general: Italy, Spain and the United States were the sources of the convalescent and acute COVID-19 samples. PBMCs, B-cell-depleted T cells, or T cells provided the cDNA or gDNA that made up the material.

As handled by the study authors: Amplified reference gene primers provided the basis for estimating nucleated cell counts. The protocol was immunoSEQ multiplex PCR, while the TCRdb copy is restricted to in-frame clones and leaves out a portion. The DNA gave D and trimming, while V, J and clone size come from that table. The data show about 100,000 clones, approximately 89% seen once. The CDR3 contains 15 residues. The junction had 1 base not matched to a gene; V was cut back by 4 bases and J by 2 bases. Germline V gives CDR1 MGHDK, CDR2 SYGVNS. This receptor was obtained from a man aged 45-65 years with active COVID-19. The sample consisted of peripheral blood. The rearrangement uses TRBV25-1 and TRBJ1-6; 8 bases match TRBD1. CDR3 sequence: CASSGQGTYNSPLHF. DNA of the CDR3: TGTGCCAGCAGTGGACAGGGGACCTATAATTCACCCCTCCACTTT.